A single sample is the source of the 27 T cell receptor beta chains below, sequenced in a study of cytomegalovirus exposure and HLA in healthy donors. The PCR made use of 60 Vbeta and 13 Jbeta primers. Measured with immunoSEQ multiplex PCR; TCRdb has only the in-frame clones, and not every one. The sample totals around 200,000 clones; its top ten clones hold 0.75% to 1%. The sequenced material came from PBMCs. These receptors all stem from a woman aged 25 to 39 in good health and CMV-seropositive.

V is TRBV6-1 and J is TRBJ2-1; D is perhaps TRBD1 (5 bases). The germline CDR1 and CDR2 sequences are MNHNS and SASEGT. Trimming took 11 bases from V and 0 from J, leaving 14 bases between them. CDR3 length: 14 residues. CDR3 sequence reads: CAVRAWSSYNEQFF. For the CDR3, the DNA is TGTGCCGTCAGGGCGTGGAGCTCCTACAATGAGCAGTTCTTC.

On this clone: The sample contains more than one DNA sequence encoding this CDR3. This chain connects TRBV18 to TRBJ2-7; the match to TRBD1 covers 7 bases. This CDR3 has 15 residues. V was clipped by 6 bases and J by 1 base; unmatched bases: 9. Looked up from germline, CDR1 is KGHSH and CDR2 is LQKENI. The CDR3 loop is CASSPGTAESYEQYF. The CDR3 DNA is TGTGCCAGCTCCCCCGGGACAGCTGAATCCTACGAGCAGTACTTC.

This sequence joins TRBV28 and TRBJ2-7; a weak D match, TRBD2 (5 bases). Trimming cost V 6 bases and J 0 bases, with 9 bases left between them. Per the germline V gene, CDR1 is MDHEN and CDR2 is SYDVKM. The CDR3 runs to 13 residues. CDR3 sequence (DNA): TGTGCCAGCAGGCTAGGGAGCTCCTACGAGCAGTACTTC. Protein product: CASRLGSSYEQYF.

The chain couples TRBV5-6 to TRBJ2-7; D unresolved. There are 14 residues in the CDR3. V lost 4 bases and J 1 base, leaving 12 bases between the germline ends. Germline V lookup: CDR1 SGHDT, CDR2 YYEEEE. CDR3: CASSPNRRSYEQYF. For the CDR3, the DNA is TGTGCCAGCAGCCCGAATCGGCGGTCCTACGAGCAGTACTTC.

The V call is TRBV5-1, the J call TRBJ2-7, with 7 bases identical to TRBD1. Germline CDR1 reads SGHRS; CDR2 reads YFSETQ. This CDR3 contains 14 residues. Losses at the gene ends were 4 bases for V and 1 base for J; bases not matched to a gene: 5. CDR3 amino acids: CASSRPGQSYEQYF. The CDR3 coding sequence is TGCGCCAGCAGCAGACCGGGACAGTCCTACGAGCAGTACTTC.

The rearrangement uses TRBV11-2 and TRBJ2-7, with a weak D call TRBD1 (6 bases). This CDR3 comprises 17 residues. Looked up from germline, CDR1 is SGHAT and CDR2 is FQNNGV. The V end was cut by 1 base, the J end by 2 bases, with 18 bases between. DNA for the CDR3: TGTGCCAGCAGCTTAGCCCTACAGGCCTCAGGGGCCTACGAGCAGTACTTC. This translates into CASSLALQASGAYEQYF.

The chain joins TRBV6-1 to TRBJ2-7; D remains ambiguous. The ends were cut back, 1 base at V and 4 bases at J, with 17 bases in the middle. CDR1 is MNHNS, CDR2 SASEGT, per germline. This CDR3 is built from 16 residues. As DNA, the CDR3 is TGTGCCAGCAGTGAAGTTTCCGGCCCGGCGGTTTACGAGCAGTACTTC. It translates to CASSEVSGPAVYEQYF.

The CDR3 sequence: CASSGGGFTEAFF. The CDR3 nucleotides read TGTGCCAGCAGTGGGGGGGGATTCACTGAAGCTTTCTTT. This chain uses TRBV2 with TRBJ1-1; perhaps TRBD1 as D (5 bases). The CDR3 has 13 residues. CDR1 SNHLY and CDR2 FYNNEI come from the germline V gene. With 4 bases removed from V and 4 bases from J, the gap between germline ends came to 10 bases.

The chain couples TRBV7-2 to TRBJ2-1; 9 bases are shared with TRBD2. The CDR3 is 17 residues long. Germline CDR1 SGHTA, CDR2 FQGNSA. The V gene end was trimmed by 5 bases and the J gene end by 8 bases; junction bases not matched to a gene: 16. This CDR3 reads CASSLWGSGGSRYEQFF. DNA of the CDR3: TGTGCCAGCAGCCTCTGGGGCAGCGGGGGGTCACGGTATGAGCAGTTCTTC.

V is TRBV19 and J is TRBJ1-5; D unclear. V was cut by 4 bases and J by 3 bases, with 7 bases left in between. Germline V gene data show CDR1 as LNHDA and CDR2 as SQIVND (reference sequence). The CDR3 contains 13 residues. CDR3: CASSSQFNQPQHF. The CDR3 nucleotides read TGTGCCAGTAGTAGTCAGTTCAATCAGCCCCAGCATTTT. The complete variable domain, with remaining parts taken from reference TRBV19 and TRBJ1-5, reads DGGITQSPKYLFRKEGQNVTLSCEQNLNHDAMYWYRQDPGQGLRLIYYSQIVNDFQKGDIAEGYSVSREKKESFPLTVTSAQKNPTAFYLCASSSQFNQPQHFGDGTRLSIL.

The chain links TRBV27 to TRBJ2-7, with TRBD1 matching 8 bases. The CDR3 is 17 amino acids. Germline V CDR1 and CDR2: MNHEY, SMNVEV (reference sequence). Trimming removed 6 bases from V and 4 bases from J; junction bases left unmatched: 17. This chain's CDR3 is CASRPQGRTGPNYEQYF. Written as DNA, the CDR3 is TGTGCCAGCAGGCCCCAAGGGAGGACAGGGCCAAATTACGAGCAGTACTTC.

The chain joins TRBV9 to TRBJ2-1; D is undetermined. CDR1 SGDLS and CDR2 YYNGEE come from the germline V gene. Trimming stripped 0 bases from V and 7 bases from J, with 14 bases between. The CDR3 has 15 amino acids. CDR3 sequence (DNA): TGTGCCAGCAGCGTAGAAGGCCTAGAACTTAATGAGCAGTTCTTC. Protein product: CASSVEGLELNEQFF.

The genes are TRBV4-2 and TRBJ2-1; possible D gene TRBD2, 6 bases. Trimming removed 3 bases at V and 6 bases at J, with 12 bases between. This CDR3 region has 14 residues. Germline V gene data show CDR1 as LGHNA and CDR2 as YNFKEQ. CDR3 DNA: TGTGCCAGCAGCCAGGCCGGGACTCGCAATGAGCAGTTCTTC. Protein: CASSQAGTRNEQFF.

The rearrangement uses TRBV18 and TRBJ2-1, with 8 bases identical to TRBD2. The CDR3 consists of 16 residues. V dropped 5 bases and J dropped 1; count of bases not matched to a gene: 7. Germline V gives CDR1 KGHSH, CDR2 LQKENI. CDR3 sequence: CASSGRGARSYNEQFF. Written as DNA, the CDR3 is TGTGCCAGCTCAGGGCGGGGGGCCCGTTCCTACAATGAGCAGTTCTTC.

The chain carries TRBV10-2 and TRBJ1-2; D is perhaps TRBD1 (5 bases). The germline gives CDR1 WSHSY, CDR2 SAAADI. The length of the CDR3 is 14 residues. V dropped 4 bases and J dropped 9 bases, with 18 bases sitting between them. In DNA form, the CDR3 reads TGCGCCAGCAGTGGTTCGGGGGTCCCGGAGAGCTACACCTTC. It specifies CASSGSGVPESYTF.

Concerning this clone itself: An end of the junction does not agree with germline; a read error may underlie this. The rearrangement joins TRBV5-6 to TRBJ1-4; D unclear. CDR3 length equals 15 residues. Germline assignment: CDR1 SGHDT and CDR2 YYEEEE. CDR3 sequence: CAGSLVREGEEKLFF. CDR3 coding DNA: TGTGCCGGCAGCTTGGTGAGGGAGGGTGAGGAAAAACTGTTTTTT.

The CDR3 region is CASSGSTSSYNEQFF. In nucleotides, the CDR3 is TGTGCCAGCAGCGGCAGTACAAGCTCCTACAATGAGCAGTTCTTC. The gene calls are TRBV9 and TRBJ2-1, with no clear D. The V gene lost 3 bases and the J gene lost 0 bases, with 10 bases spanning the gap. This CDR3 contains 15 residues. Germline V gene data show CDR1 as SGDLS and CDR2 as YYNGEE.

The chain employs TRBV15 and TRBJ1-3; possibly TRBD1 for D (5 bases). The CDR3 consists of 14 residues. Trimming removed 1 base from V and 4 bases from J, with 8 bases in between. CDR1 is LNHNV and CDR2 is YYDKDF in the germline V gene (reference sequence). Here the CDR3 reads CATSRGTPGNTIYF. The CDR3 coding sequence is TGTGCCACCAGCAGAGGGACACCCGGAAACACCATATATTTT. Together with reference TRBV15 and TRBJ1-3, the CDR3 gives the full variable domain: DAMVIQNPRYQVTQFGKPVTLSCSQTLNHNVMYWYQQKSSQAPKLLFHYYDKDFNNEADTPDNFQSRRPNTSFCFLDIRSPGLGDTAMYLCATSRGTPGNTIYFGEGSWLTVV.

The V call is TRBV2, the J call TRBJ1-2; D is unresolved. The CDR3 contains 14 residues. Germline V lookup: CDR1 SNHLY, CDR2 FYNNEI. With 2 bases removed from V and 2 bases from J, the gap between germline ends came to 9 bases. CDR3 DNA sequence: TGTGCCAGCAGTGAAATAACAGAGAACTATGGCTACACCTTC. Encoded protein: CASSEITENYGYTF.

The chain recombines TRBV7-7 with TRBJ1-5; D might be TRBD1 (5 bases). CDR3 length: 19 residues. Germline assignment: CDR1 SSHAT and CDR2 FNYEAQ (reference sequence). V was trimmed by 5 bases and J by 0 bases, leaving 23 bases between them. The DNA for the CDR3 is TGTGCCAGCAGCCCCTCGACGCTACCGGGGGGATATAGCAATCAGCCCCAGCATTTT. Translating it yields CASSPSTLPGGYSNQPQHF.

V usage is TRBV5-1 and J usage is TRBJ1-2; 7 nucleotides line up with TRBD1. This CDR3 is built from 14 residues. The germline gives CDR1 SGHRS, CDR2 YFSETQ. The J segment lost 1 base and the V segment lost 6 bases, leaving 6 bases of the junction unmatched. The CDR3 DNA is TGCGCCAGCACGCCGGGACAGCTTAACTATGGCTACACCTTC. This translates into CASTPGQLNYGYTF.

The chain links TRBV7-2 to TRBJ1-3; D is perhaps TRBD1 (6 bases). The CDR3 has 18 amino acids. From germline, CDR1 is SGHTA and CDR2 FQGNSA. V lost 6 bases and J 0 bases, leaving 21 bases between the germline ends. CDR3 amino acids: CASRNGGGPPSSGNTIYF. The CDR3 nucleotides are TGTGCCAGCAGAAATGGGGGCGGACCCCCTAGCTCTGGAAACACCATATATTTT.

The CDR3 loop reads CASTQGLGEKLFF. CDR3 DNA: TGTGCCAGCACCCAGGGGTTGGGTGAAAAACTGTTTTTT. The chain has TRBV6-5 and TRBJ1-4, with a weak D call TRBD1 (6 bases). Trimming pared 7 bases from V and 7 bases from J, leaving 13 bases between. This CDR3 has 13 amino acids. Germline V CDR1 and CDR2: MNHEY, SVGAGI.

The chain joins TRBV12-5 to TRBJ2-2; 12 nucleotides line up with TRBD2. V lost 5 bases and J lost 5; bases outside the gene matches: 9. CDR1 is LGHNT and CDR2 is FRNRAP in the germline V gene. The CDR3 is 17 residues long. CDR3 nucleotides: TGTGCTAGTGGTGCCTCTCTAGCGGGAGGGCCGACCGGGGAGCTGTTTTTT. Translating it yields CASGASLAGGPTGELFF.

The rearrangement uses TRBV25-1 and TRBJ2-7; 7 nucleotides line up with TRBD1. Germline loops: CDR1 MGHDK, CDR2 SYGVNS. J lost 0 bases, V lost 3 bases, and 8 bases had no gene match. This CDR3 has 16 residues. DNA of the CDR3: TGTGCCAGCAGTGAGGGGACGGGACAGAGCTCCTACGAGCAGTACTTC. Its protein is CASSEGTGQSSYEQYF.

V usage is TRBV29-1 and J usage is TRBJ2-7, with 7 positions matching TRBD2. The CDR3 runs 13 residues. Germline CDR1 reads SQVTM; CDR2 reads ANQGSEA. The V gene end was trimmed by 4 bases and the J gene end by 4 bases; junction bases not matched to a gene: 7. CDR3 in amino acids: CSVASLAEYEQYF. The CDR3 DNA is TGCAGCGTTGCGAGTCTAGCGGAATACGAGCAGTACTTC.

The CDR3 sequence: CASSGRSQETQYF. In DNA form, the CDR3 reads TGCGCCAGCAGTGGACGGAGCCAAGAGACCCAGTACTTC. This chain uses TRBV10-1 with TRBJ2-5; D is undetermined. The CDR3 spans 13 residues. Trimming removed 4 bases at V and 1 base at J, with 7 bases between. Germline assignment: CDR1 WNHNN and CDR2 SYGVQD (reference sequence).